A single TCR beta chain is shown here with its context. The sample is drawn from a study of blood T cell repertoires in COVID-19. Study context: Acute and convalescent COVID-19 specimens originated in the United States, Italy and Spain. Sources were T cells, B-cell-depleted T cells, or PBMCs; the material itself was cDNA or gDNA.

The germline gives CDR1 SGHRS, CDR2 YFSETQ. The CDR3 is 16 amino acids. The V gene end was trimmed by 0 bases and the J gene end by 5 bases; junction bases not matched to a gene: 7. Generated by immunoSEQ multiplex PCR, the TCRdb table keeps only in-frame clones and is missing some. Among some 150,000 clones listed, about 91% were seen once. The chain has TRBV5-1 and TRBJ2-3; 9 nucleotides align to TRBD1. This receptor was taken from an older woman who had recovered from COVID-19. The source material was peripheral blood. The CDR3 spells CASSLGTGGRVDTQYF. DNA for the CDR3: TGCGCCAGCAGCTTGGGAACAGGGGGCCGGGTAGATACGCAGTATTTT.